The T cell receptor beta chain under discussion was sequenced for a study of cytomegalovirus exposure and HLA in healthy donors. The CDR3 is 19 amino acids. Germline CDR1 and CDR2: MNHEY and SMNVEV (reference sequence). V dropped 2 bases and J dropped 0; count of bases not matched to a gene: 15. The PCR used 60 Vbeta and 13 Jbeta primers. Clones were read by immunoSEQ multiplex PCR, and TCRdb kept only the in-frame ones, dropping some. The sample totals fewer than 200,000 clones; its top ten clones hold approximately 6.9%. The sequenced sample was PBMCs. The sequence came from a man aged 30-40 years in good health and CMV-seronegative. The chain is built from TRBV27 and TRBJ2-7; 8 nucleotides match TRBD2. The CDR3 loop reads CASSLIGAGGASRSYEQYF. The CDR3 DNA follows: TGTGCCAGCAGTTTAATAGGAGCCGGGGGGGCCTCACGCTCCTACGAGCAGTACTTC.